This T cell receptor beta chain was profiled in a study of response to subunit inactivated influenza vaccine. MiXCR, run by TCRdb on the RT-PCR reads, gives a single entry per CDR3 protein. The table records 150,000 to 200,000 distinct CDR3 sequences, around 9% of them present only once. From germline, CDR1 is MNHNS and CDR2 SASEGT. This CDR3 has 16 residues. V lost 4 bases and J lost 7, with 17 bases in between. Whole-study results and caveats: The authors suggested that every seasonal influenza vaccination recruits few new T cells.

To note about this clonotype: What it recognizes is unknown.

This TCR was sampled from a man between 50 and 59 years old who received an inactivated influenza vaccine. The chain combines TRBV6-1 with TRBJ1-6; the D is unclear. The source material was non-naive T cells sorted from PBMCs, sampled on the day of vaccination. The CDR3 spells CASSAQRRQVNSPLHF. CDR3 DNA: TGTGCCAGCAGTGCTCAACGTCGGCAGGTGAATTCACCCCTCCACTTT.